The 24 T cell receptor beta chains in this list originate from one sample, sequenced in a study of T cell repertoires in cytomegalovirus infection. TCRdb fed the reads into MiXCR, producing one record per CDR3 protein. Of hundreds of thousands of distinct CDR3 sequences in the sample, roughly 33% were seen once. These receptors lack a known antigen. The sequences come from cultured PBMCs, collected from culture after CMV antigen stimulation. The receptors shown here come from a human donor in good health (CMV status not recorded). Some clones in this sample may be carry-over from other donors' samples.

This clonotype occurred a few times. CDR3 residues: CSVERGTGNTIYF. As DNA, the CDR3 is TGCAGCGTTGAACGGGGAACTGGAAACACCATATATTTT. The V call is TRBV29-1, the J call TRBJ1-3; D is ambiguous. Germline V gene data show CDR1 as SQVTM and CDR2 as ANQGSEA. This CDR3 region has 13 residues. Between the trimmed V and J ends, which lost 2 bases and 2 bases, there was a span of 7 bases.

This chain connects TRBV30 to TRBJ2-3; D remains unclear. Trimming took off 2 bases at V and 3 bases at J, with 9 bases between the two ends. CDR1 is GTSNPN, CDR2 SVGIG, per germline (reference sequence). CDR3 length equals 13 residues. The CDR3 DNA reads TGTGCCTGGAGTAAAATCCCAACAGATACGCAGTATTTT. Translation gives CAWSKIPTDTQYF. The full variable domain, rest sourced from reference TRBV30 and TRBJ2-3, is SQTIHQWPATLVQPVGSPLSLECTVEGTSNPNLYWYRQAAGRGLQLLFYSVGIGQISSEVPQNLSASRPQDRQFILSSKKLLLSDSGFYLCAWSKIPTDTQYFGPGTRLTVL.

The V and J genes are TRBV7-8 and TRBJ1-4, with D perhaps matching TRBD1 (6 bases). V shed 1 base and J shed 8 bases, with 17 bases lying between them. There are 16 residues in the CDR3. Germline lookup yields CDR1 SGHVS and CDR2 FQNEAQ. CDR3 bases: TGTGCCAGCAGCTTAGTATCCCCCACTGGGGGCGAAAAACTGTTTTTT. Translating gives CASSLVSPTGGEKLFF.

This rearrangement joins TRBV6-6 to TRBJ2-3, with 10 positions matching TRBD2. Germline CDR1 MNHNY, CDR2 SVGAGI (reference sequence). The V segment lost 7 bases and the J segment 2 bases; nucleotides outside the gene matches: 6. The CDR3 extends over 15 amino acids. DNA of the CDR3: TGTGCCAGCACCTCTCTAGCGGGAGTCACAGATACGCAGTATTTT. Protein sequence: CASTSLAGVTDTQYF.

The chain joins TRBV6-1 to TRBJ1-2; 7 positions match TRBD1. The length of the CDR3 is 17 residues. The ends lost 6 bases at V and 7 bases at J; junction bases unmatched: 20. The germline CDR1 and CDR2 sequences are MNHNS and SASEGT. The CDR3 bases are TGTGCCAGCAGGGACCCTATTCGACAGGGCCCTTTCCGTGGCTACACCTTC. Residues: CASRDPIRQGPFRGYTF.

This clonotype was seen more than once but under ten times. The rearrangement links TRBV10-1 to TRBJ2-7; a possible D gene is TRBD2 (5 bases). The length of the CDR3 is 13 residues. CDR1 and CDR2 from the germline V gene are WNHNN and SYGVQD (reference sequence). Trimming took off 3 bases at V and 6 bases at J, with 12 bases between the two ends. The CDR3 bases are TGCGCCAGCAGTGATGGGAGCCAGGCCGAGCAGTACTTC. Residues: CASSDGSQAEQYF.

This clonotype was observed a few times. The chain employs TRBV7-8 and TRBJ2-1; TRBD1 might be the D (6 bases). The germline V and J ends were trimmed by 5 bases and 8 bases, with 19 bases remaining between them. This CDR3 has 15 residues. The V gene's germline CDR1 is SGHVS and CDR2 FQNEAQ. CDR3 DNA sequence: TGTGCCAGCAGCCAGACGACAGGAGAGGCTTATGAGCAGTTCTTC. This sequence encodes CASSQTTGEAYEQFF.

The gene calls are TRBV10-3 and TRBJ2-7, with 7 bases identical to TRBD2. Trimming at V came to 8 bases and at J to 3 bases, leaving 10 bases not matched to a gene. The V gene's germline CDR1 is ENHRY and CDR2 SYGVKD. The CDR3 runs to 14 residues. The CDR3 DNA reads as TGTGCCATCGGAAAAGCCGGGACTATCTACGAGCAGTACTTC. This gives the protein CAIGKAGTIYEQYF.

This clonotype has only a few counts. The V and J genes are TRBV7-6 and TRBJ2-7, with 10 bases aligning to TRBD2. The CDR3 is made up of 16 amino acids. In germline, CDR1 is SGHVS, CDR2 FNYEAQ. Trimming at V came to 0 bases and at J to 2 bases, leaving 4 bases not matched to a gene. The CDR3 spells CASSLAASGSTYEQYF. Here the CDR3 DNA reads TGTGCCAGCAGCTTAGCGGCTAGCGGGAGTACCTACGAGCAGTACTTC.

This chain connects TRBV20-1 to TRBJ1-2; D might be TRBD1 (5 bases). Germline CDR1 is DFQATT and CDR2 is SNEGSKA (reference sequence). The CDR3 spans 14 residues. Trimming removed 1 base at V and 1 base at J, with 10 bases between. CDR3 in DNA: TGCAGTGCTAGAGGGGGGGGACGTAACTATGGCTACACCTTC. Its protein is CSARGGGRNYGYTF.

This clonotype has more than one count but fewer than ten. The V call is TRBV4-3, the J call TRBJ2-7; D unresolved. Germline loops: CDR1 LGHNA, CDR2 YSLEER. Trimming stripped 0 bases from V and 3 bases from J, with 6 bases between. The CDR3 consists of 13 residues. In DNA form, the CDR3 reads TGCGCCAGCAGCCAAGAGGTGAACTACGAGCAGTACTTC. Translation gives CASSQEVNYEQYF.

The chain combines TRBV15 with TRBJ1-1, with D uncertain. The germline CDR1 and CDR2 sequences are LNHNV and YYDKDF (reference sequence). The CDR3 extends over 13 amino acids. V lost 0 bases and J 5 bases, leaving 7 bases between the germline ends. The chain's CDR3 is CATSRDLGTEAFF. The DNA of the CDR3 is TGTGCCACCAGCAGAGATCTGGGGACTGAAGCTTTCTTT.

This clonotype was seen a handful of times. J is TRBJ2-5 and V is TRBV6-5, with D possibly being TRBD1 (6 bases). The germline gives CDR1 MNHEY, CDR2 SVGAGI. With 6 bases removed from V and 5 bases from J, the gap between germline ends came to 13 bases. This CDR3 region has 13 residues. This CDR3 is CASRQGIRETQYF. DNA for the CDR3: TGTGCCAGCAGACAGGGCATTAGGGAGACCCAGTACTTC.

The chain is built from TRBV7-2 and TRBJ1-3; 7 bases match TRBD1. The V gene's germline CDR1 is SGHTA and CDR2 FQGNSA. The V gene end was trimmed by 4 bases and the J gene end by 4 bases; junction bases not matched to a gene: 7. The CDR3 contains 15 residues. The CDR3, as DNA: TGTGCCAGCAGCTGGGACAGTCAAAAGGGAAACACCATATATTTT. Translating gives CASSWDSQKGNTIYF.

CDR3 DNA: TGTGCCACGGCTGCTACAGGGGCCTATAATTCACCCCTCCACTTT. Protein: CATAATGAYNSPLHF. The V and J genes are TRBV9 and TRBJ1-6; TRBD1 aligns across 7 bases. This CDR3 contains 15 residues. With 9 bases clipped from V and 2 bases from J, the junction kept 8 bases outside the gene matches. Germline V gene lookup returns CDR1 SGDLS and CDR2 YYNGEE.

The rearrangement links TRBV7-4 to TRBJ2-5; TRBD1 matches at 9 bases. The junction had 8 bases not matched to a gene; V was cut back by 5 bases and J by 4 bases. The CDR3 extends over 15 amino acids. CDR1 is SGHVT, CDR2 SQSDAQ, per germline. The CDR3, as DNA: TGTGCCAGCAGCCTGGGGGACAGGGACTTAGAGACCCAGTACTTC. This encodes CASSLGDRDLETQYF.

A few counts support this clonotype. This chain connects TRBV6-1 to TRBJ1-2, with TRBD1 matching 7 bases. This CDR3 contains 12 residues. V lost 6 bases, J lost 7 bases, and 5 bases stayed unmatched. Germline V gene lookup returns CDR1 MNHNS and CDR2 SASEGT. CDR3 sequence reads: CASRQGKGGYTF. CDR3 in DNA: TGTGCCAGCAGACAGGGGAAGGGTGGCTACACCTTC.

The V call is TRBV7-9, the J call TRBJ1-1; no definite D call. The CDR3 loop spans 15 amino acids. CDR1 is SEHNR, CDR2 FQNEAQ, per germline (reference sequence). V lost 1 base, J lost 0 bases, and 9 bases lay in between. The CDR3 sequence: CASSLGSALNTEAFF. The DNA of the CDR3 is TGTGCCAGCAGCTTAGGGTCAGCTTTGAACACTGAAGCTTTCTTT. Filled out from reference TRBV7-9 and TRBJ1-1, the complete variable domain reads DTGVSQNPRHKITKRGQNVTFRCDPISEHNRLYWYRQTLGQGPEFLTYFQNEAQLEKSRLLSDRFSAERPKGSFSTLEIQRTEQGDSAMYLCASSLGSALNTEAFFGQGTRLTVV.

The chain combines TRBV6-2 or TRBV6-3 with TRBJ2-7, with D perhaps matching TRBD1 (7 bases). The CDR3 loop spans 15 amino acids. Germline CDR1 reads MNHEY; CDR2 reads SVGEGT. Deletions cut 3 bases from V and 3 bases from J, with 15 bases between. The CDR3 DNA reads as TGTGCCAGCAGTTATGGGGCGGGACAGATCTACGAGCAGTACTTC. This codes for CASSYGAGQIYEQYF.

The CDR3 nucleotides are TGTGCCAGCACCCCGCGCGGGAGGGCCAACACCGGGGAGCTGTTTTTT. It is translated as CASTPRGRANTGELFF. V and J are TRBV6-2 or TRBV6-3 and TRBJ2-2, with 9 bases that match TRBD2. CDR3 size: 16 residues. V gave up 7 bases and J gave up 2 bases; unmatched junction bases: 8. CDR1 is MNHEY, CDR2 SVGEGT, per germline.

This clonotype was found many times. This chain connects TRBV7-2 to TRBJ2-7, with 10 positions matching TRBD1. Trimming removed 2 bases from V and 1 base from J; junction bases left unmatched: 5. Germline CDR1 reads SGHTA; CDR2 reads FQGNSA. CDR3 length equals 16 residues. In DNA, the CDR3 is TGTGCCAGCAGCTTATACGGGACAGGGGTTTCCTACGAGCAGTACTTC. Its translation is CASSLYGTGVSYEQYF.

This clonotype was observed at least ten times. The chain links TRBV7-2 to TRBJ1-1; 7 nucleotides agree with TRBD1. Germline loops: CDR1 SGHTA, CDR2 FQGNSA. This CDR3 spans 14 amino acids. V dropped 1 base and J dropped 7; count of bases not matched to a gene: 6. CDR3 protein: CASSLVTGTDEAFF. In DNA, the CDR3 is TGTGCCAGCAGCTTAGTGACCGGGACAGATGAAGCTTTCTTT.

The rearrangement links TRBV11-3 to TRBJ2-3; 9 nucleotides match TRBD2. The V and J ends lost 5 bases and 4 bases, in that order; junction bases with no gene match: 10. The CDR3 length is 16 residues. Per the germline V gene, CDR1 is SGHNT and CDR2 is YENEEA. CDR3 residues: CASSLRSGSQADTQYF. In nucleotides, the CDR3 is TGTGCCAGCAGCCTACGTAGCGGGAGCCAGGCAGATACGCAGTATTTT.

This clonotype has a handful of counts. V gene TRBV20-1 combines with J gene TRBJ1-1; D is ambiguous. Per the germline V gene, CDR1 is DFQATT and CDR2 is SNEGSKA (reference sequence). V lost 5 bases and J lost 7, with 11 bases in between. The CDR3 is 11 amino acids. Written as DNA, the CDR3 is TGCAGTGCTGCCCCCCTTAGTGAAGCTTTCTTT. Its translation: CSAAPLSEAFF.